This entry is about one T cell receptor beta chain. In the PCR, 60 Vbeta and 13 Jbeta primers were used. Data came from immunoSEQ multiplex PCR; TCRdb stores just in-frame clones and leaves some out. Counted here are more than 150,000 clones, 82% occurring once; the ten biggest clones make up more than 1.5%. The data derive from a study of cytomegalovirus exposure and HLA in healthy donors. The CDR3 contains 15 residues. The V gene's germline CDR1 is SQVTM and CDR2 ANQGSEA. Trimming left V 4 bases short and J 0 bases short, with 13 bases between. The TCR originated in a middle-aged man in good health and CMV-seronegative. What was sequenced was PBMCs. The chain recombines TRBV29-1 with TRBJ2-1, with a tentative D call TRBD2 (5 bases). As DNA, the CDR3 is TGCAGCGTTGTCCCTCCGAGCGGCTCCTACAATGAGCAGTTCTTC. Protein: CSVVPPSGSYNEQFF.